What follows describes a single T cell receptor (beta chain). This sample is drawn from a study of blood T cells in healthy people across ages. Germline CDR1 and CDR2: SQVTM and ANQGSEA. With 7 bases clipped from V and 3 bases from J, the junction kept 6 bases outside the gene matches. CDR3 length: 12 residues. Using a J-beta primer mix together with a sample-barcoded 5' primer, a second PCR was run for about 6 to 12 cycles. Each cDNA was tagged by a template-switch adaptor containing 12 random nucleotides. Each CDR3 protein gets one entry after TCRdb re-called the 5' RACE reads with MiXCR. This sample has fewer than 900,000 distinct CDR3 sequences; roughly two fifths occur once, and the top ten carry 20% to 25%.

Material: blood. This TCR derives from a woman in her fifties or sixties in good health. The chain carries TRBV29-1 and TRBJ2-7, with TRBD1 identical over 7 bases. For the CDR3, the DNA is TGCAGCGCGACAGGGATATACTACGAGCAGTACTTC. Residues: CSATGIYYEQYF.